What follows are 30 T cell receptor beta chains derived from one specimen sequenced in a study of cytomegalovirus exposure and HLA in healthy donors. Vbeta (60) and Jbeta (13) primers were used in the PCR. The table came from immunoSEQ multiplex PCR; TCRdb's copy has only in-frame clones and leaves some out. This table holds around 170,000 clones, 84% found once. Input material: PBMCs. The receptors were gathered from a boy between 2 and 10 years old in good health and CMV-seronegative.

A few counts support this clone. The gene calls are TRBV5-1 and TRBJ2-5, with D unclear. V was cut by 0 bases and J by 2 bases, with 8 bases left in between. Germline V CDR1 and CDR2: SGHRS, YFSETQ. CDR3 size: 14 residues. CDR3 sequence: CASSLDSLQETQYF. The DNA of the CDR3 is TGCGCCAGCAGCTTGGACAGCCTACAAGAGACCCAGTACTTC.

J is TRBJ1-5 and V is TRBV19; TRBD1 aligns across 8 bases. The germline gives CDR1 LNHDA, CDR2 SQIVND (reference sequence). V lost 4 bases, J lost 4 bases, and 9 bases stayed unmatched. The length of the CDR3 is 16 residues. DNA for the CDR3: TGTGCCAGTAGTAACCGGGACAGGCCACCTAATCAGCCCCAGCATTTT. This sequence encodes CASSNRDRPPNQPQHF.

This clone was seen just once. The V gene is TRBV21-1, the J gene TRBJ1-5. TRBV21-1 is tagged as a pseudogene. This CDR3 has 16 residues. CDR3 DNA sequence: TGTGCCATCATCTATCGGAGGGACTATAGCAATCAGCCCCAGCATTTT. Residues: CAIIYRRDYSNQPQHF.

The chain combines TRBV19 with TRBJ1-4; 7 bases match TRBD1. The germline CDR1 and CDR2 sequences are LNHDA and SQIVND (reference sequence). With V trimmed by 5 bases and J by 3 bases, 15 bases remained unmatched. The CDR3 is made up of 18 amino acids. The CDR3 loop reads CASSYRGRRGRANEKLFF. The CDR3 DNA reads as TGTGCCAGTAGTTACCGTGGTCGGAGGGGGCGAGCTAATGAAAAACTGTTTTTT.

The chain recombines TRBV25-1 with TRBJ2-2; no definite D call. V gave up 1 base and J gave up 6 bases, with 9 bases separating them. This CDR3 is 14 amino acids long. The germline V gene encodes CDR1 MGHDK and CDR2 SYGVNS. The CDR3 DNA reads TGTGCCAGCAGTGAATTCGGTGGTCCCGGGGAGCTGTTTTTT. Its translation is CASSEFGGPGELFF.

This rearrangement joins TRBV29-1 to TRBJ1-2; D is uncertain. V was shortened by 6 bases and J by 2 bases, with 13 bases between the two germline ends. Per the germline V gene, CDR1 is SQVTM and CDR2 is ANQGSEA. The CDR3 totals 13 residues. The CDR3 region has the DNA TGCAGCGTCCTAAAGCACGAAAACTATGGCTACACCTTC. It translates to CSVLKHENYGYTF.

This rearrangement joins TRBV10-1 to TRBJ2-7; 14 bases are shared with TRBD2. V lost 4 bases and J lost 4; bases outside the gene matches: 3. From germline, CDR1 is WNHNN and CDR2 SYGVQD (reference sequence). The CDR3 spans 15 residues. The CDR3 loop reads CASSAGLAGVYEQYF. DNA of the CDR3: TGCGCCAGCAGTGCGGGACTAGCGGGAGTGTACGAGCAGTACTTC.

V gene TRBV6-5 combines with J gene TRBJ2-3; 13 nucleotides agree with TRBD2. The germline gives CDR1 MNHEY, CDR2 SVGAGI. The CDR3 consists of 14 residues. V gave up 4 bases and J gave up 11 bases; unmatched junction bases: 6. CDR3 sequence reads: CASSFGLAGVKQYF. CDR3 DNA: TGTGCCAGCAGTTTTGGACTAGCGGGAGTTAAGCAGTATTTT.

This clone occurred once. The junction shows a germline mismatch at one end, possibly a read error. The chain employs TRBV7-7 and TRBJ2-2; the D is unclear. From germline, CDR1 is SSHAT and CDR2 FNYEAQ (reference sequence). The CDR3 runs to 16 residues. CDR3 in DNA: TGTGCTAGCAGCTTAGGAGTAGCCGATAACACCGGGGAGCTGTTTTTT. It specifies CASSLGVADNTGELFF.

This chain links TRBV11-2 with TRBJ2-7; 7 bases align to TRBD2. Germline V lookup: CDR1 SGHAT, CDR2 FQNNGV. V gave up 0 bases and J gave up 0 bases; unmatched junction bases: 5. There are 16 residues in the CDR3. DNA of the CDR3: TGTGCCAGCAGCTTAGAGGGGTTAGCGGGCTCCTACGAGCAGTACTTC. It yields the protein CASSLEGLAGSYEQYF.

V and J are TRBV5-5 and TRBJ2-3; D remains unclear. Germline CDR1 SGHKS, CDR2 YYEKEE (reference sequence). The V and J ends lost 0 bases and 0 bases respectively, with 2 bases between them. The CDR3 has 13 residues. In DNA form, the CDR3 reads TGTGCCAGCAGCTTGGCTAGCACAGATACGCAGTATTTT. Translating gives CASSLASTDTQYF.

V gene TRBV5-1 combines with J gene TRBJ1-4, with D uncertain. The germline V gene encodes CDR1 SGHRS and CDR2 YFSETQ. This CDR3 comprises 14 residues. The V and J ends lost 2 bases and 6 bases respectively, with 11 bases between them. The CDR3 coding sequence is TGCGCCAGCAGCTTCGGAGGGTCTGATGAAAAACTGTTTTTT. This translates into CASSFGGSDEKLFF.

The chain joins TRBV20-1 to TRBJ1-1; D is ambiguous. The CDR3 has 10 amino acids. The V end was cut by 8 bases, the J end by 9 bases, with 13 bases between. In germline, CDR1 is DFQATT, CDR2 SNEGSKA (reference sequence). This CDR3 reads CSLRSDQAFF. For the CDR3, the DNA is TGCAGTCTACGTAGTGATCAAGCTTTCTTT.

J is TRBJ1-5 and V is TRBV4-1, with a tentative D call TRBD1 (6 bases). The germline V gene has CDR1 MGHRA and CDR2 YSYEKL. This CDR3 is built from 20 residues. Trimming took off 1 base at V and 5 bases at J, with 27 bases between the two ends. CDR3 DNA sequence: TGCGCCAGCAGCCAAGTAAAAGTTACGGGACAATCGTTGATAGATCAGCCCCAGCATTTT. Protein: CASSQVKVTGQSLIDQPQHF.

CDR3 region: CASSPGTDTQYF. As DNA, the CDR3 is TGTGCCAGCAGCCCCGGGACAGATACGCAGTATTTT. This chain joins TRBV11-2 and TRBJ2-3; D is uncertain. The V end lost 5 bases, the J end lost 3 bases, and 6 bases lay between the germline ends. The CDR3 is 12 amino acids. In germline, CDR1 is SGHAT, CDR2 FQNNGV.

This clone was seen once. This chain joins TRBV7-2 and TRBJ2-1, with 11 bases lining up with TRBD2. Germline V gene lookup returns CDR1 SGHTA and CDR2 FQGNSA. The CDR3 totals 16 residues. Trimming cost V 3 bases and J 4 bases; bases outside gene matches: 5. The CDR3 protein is CASSFGLAGTYNEQFF. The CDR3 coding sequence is TGTGCCAGCAGCTTTGGACTAGCGGGCACTTACAATGAGCAGTTCTTC. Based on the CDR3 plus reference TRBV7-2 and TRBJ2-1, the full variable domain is GAGVSQSPSNKVTEKGKDVELRCDPISGHTALYWYRQSLGQGLEFLIYFQGNSAPDKSGLPSDRFSAERTGGSVSTLTIQRTQQEDSAVYLCASSFGLAGTYNEQFFGPGTRLTVL.

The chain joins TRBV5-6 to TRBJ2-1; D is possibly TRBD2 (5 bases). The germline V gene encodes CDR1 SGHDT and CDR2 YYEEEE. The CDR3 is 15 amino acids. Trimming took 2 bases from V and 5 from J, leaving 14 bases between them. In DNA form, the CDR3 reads TGTGCCAGCAGCTTCGGGGTTCATCCTGACAATGAGCAGTTCTTC. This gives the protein CASSFGVHPDNEQFF.

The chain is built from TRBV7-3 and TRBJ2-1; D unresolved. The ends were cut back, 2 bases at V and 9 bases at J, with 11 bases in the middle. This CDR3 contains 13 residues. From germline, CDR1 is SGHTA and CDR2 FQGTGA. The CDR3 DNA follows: TGTGCCAGCAGCTTAGGCGACTTTGGTGAGCAGTTCTTC. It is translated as CASSLGDFGEQFF.

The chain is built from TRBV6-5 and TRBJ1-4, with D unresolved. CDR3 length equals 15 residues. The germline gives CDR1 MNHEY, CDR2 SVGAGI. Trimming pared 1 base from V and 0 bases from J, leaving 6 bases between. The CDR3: CASSYLGATNEKLFF. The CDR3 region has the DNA TGTGCCAGCAGTTACTTGGGCGCAACTAATGAAAAACTGTTTTTT.

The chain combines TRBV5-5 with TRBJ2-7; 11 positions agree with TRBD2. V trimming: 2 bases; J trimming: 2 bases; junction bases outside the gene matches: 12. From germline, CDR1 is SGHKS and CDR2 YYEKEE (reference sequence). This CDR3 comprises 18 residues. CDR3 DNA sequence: TGTGCCAGCAGCTTCGCAGGTTTTCGACTAGCGGGGACCTACGAGCAGTACTTC. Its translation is CASSFAGFRLAGTYEQYF. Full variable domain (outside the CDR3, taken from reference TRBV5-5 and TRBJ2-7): DAGVTQSPTHLIKTRGQQVTLRCSPISGHKSVSWYQQVLGQGPQFIFQYYEKEERGRGNFPDRFSARQFPNYSSELNVNALLLGDSALYLCASSFAGFRLAGTYEQYFGPGTRLTVT.

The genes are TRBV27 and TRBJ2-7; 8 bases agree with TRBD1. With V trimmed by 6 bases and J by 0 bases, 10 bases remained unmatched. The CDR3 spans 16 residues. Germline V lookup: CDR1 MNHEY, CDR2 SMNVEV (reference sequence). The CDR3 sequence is CASRSSGGWGSYEQYF. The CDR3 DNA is TGTGCCAGCAGGTCCTCAGGGGGCTGGGGCTCCTACGAGCAGTACTTC.

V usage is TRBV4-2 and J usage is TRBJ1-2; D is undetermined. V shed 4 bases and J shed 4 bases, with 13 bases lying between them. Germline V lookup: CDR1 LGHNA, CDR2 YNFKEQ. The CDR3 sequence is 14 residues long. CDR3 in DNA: TGTGCCAGCAGCCCCGAGGCCCAGAGCTATGGCTACACCTTC. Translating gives CASSPEAQSYGYTF.

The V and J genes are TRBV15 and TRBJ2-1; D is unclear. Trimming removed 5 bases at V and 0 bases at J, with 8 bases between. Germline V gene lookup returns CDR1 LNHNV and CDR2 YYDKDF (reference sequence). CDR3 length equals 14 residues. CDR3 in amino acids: CATSSASSYNEQFF. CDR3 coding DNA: TGTGCCACCAGCTCTGCTAGCTCCTACAATGAGCAGTTCTTC.

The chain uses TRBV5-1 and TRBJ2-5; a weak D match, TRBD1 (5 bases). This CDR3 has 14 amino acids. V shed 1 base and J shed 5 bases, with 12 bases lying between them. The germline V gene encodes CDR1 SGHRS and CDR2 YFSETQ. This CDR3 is CASSLTGPFETQYF. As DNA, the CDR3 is TGCGCCAGCAGCTTGACAGGTCCCTTTGAGACCCAGTACTTC.

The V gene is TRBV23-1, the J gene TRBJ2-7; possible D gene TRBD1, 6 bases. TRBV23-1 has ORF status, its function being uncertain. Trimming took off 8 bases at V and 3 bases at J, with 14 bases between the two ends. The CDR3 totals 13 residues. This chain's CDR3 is CASVETGGYEQYF. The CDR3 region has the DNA TGCGCCAGCGTCGAGACAGGTGGCTACGAGCAGTACTTC.

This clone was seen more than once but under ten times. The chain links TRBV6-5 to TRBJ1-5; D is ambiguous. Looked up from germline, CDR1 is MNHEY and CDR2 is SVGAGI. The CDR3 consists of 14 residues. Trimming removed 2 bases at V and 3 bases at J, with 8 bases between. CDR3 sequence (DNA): TGTGCCAGCAGTTACCGCCAGAACAATCAGCCCCAGCATTTT. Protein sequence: CASSYRQNNQPQHF.

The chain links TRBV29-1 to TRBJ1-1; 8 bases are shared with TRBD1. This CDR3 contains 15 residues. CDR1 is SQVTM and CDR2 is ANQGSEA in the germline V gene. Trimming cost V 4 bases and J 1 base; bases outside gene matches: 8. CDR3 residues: CSVAGPGQGNTEAFF. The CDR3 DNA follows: TGCAGCGTTGCGGGGCCCGGACAGGGGAACACTGAAGCTTTCTTT.

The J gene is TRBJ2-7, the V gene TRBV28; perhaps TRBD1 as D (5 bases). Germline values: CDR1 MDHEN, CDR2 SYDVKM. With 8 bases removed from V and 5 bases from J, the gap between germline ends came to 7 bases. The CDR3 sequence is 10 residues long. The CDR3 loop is CASQGDEQYF. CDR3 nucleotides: TGTGCCAGCCAGGGTGACGAGCAGTACTTC.

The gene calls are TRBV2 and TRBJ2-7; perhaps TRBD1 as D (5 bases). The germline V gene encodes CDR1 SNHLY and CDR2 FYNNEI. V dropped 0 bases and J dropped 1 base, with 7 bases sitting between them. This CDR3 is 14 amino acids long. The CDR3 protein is CASSEAGVSYEQYF. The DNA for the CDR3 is TGTGCCAGCAGTGAAGCAGGGGTGTCCTACGAGCAGTACTTC.

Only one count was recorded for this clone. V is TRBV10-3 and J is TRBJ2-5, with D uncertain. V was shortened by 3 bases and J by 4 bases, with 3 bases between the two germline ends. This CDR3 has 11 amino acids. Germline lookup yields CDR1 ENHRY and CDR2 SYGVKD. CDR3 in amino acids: CAISDRETQYF. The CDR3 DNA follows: TGTGCCATCAGTGATCGAGAGACCCAGTACTTC.